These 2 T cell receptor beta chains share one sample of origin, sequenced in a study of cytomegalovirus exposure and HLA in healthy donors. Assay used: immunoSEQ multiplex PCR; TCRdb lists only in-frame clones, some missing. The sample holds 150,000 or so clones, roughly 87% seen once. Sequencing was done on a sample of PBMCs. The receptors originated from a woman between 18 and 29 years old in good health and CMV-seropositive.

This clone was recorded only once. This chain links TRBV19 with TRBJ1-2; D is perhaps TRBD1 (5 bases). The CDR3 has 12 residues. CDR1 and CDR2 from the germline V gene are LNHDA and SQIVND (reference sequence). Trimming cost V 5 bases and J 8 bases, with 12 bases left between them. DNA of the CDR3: TGTGCCAGTAGTGCCCAGGGTTTCGGCTACACCTTC. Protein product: CASSAQGFGYTF.

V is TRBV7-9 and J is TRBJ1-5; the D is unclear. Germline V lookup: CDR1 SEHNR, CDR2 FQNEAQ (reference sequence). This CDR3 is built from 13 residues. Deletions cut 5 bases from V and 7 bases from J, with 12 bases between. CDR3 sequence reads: CASSHRGEQPQHF. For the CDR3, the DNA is TGTGCCAGCAGCCATAGAGGAGAGCAGCCCCAGCATTTT.